These 24 T cell receptor beta chains share one sample of origin, sequenced in a study of T cells in tumors after PD-1 blockade. Assay: immunoSEQ multiplex PCR; the TCRdb copy retains only in-frame clones and omits some. This table has over 10,000 clones, roughly 69% appearing once. The starting material was tumor tissue, obtained before anti-PD-1 treatment. The receptor source for this set is a human donor with basal cell carcinoma.

V and J are TRBV28 and TRBJ1-1; 7 nucleotides match TRBD1. The germline V gene has CDR1 MDHEN and CDR2 SYDVKM. J lost 9 bases, V lost 1 base, and 5 bases had no gene match. The CDR3 sequence is 13 residues long. The CDR3 sequence: CASSLLGTVKAFF. The DNA of the CDR3 is TGTGCCAGCAGTTTATTAGGGACAGTAAAAGCTTTCTTT.

The chain uses TRBV7-9 and TRBJ1-4; D gene uncertain. Trimming stripped 0 bases from V and 10 bases from J, with 12 bases between. The CDR3 has 14 amino acids. Germline V lookup: CDR1 SEHNR, CDR2 FQNEAQ (reference sequence). CDR3 residues: CASSLAAGNGKLFF. CDR3 coding DNA: TGTGCCAGCAGCTTAGCTGCTGGGAACGGAAAACTGTTTTTT.

The chain couples TRBV9 to TRBJ2-6; maybe TRBD1 (5 bases). Germline V CDR1 and CDR2: SGDLS, YYNGEE. V gave up 2 bases and J gave up 4 bases, with 13 bases separating them. This CDR3 is built from 16 residues. CDR3 amino acids: CASSVAQGSGANVLTF. CDR3 coding DNA: TGTGCCAGCAGCGTGGCGCAGGGATCAGGGGCCAACGTCCTGACTTTC.

The chain has TRBV27 and TRBJ2-1; tentatively, D is TRBD1 (6 bases). CDR1 is MNHEY, CDR2 SMNVEV, per germline (reference sequence). V lost 8 bases and J 3 bases, leaving 17 bases between the germline ends. The CDR3 sequence is 15 residues long. CDR3 coding DNA: TGTGCCAGCTCTCGGCGACAGGAACTCTACAATGAGCAGTTCTTC. The encoded protein is CASSRRQELYNEQFF.

This chain joins TRBV6-6 and TRBJ2-2, with D perhaps assigned TRBD1 or TRBD2 (5 bases each). The CDR3 runs 14 residues. Germline assignment: CDR1 MNHNY and CDR2 SVGAGI (reference sequence). With 7 bases removed from V and 0 bases from J, the gap between germline ends came to 9 bases. The CDR3 DNA is TGTGCCAGCACCCGGGGCCCGAACACCGGGGAGCTGTTTTTT. Its translation is CASTRGPNTGELFF.

This clone was seen only a few times. The chain recombines TRBV28 with TRBJ1-1; 9 nucleotides line up with TRBD1. With V trimmed by 5 bases and J by 7 bases, 5 bases remained unmatched. There are 13 residues in the CDR3. Germline lookup yields CDR1 MDHEN and CDR2 SYDVKM. The CDR3 region has the DNA TGTGCCAGCAGTCTGGGACAGGGTATTGAAGCTTTCTTT. Protein sequence: CASSLGQGIEAFF.

J is TRBJ2-3 and V is TRBV9; D is possibly TRBD1 or TRBD2 (5 bases each). This CDR3 is built from 13 residues. Trimming stripped 4 bases from V and 2 bases from J, with 8 bases between. Germline CDR1 and CDR2: SGDLS and YYNGEE. This chain's CDR3 is CASSPGTTDTQYF. CDR3 DNA sequence: TGTGCCAGCAGCCCGGGGACCACAGATACGCAGTATTTT.

This chain links TRBV3-1 (or the pseudogene TRBV3-2) with TRBJ2-1, with no clear D. Deletions cut 1 base from V and 6 bases from J, with 7 bases between. Germline V gene lookup returns CDR1 LGHDT and CDR2 YNNKEL (reference sequence). The CDR3 extends over 13 amino acids. In DNA form, the CDR3 reads TGTGCCAGCAGCCAAGTATCTAGCAATGAGCAGTTCTTC. It translates to CASSQVSSNEQFF.

This chain uses TRBV5-4 with TRBJ2-1; D is possibly TRBD2 (7 bases). V was shortened by 0 bases and J by 7 bases, with 23 bases between the two germline ends. This CDR3 spans 18 amino acids. Germline CDR1 reads SGHNT; CDR2 reads YYREEE (reference sequence). The CDR3 bases are TGTGCCAGCAGCTTGGAGTTTTTGCGGGGGCGCGCGGAGAATGAGCAGTTCTTC. Translation gives CASSLEFLRGRAENEQFF.

The V gene is TRBV2, the J gene TRBJ2-5; perhaps TRBD2 as D (6 bases). Trimming cost V 8 bases and J 2 bases, with 15 bases left between them. This CDR3 contains 14 residues. Germline V gene sequence: CDR1 SNHLY, CDR2 FYNNEI. The CDR3 reads CASLFSSEQETQYF. Here the CDR3 DNA reads TGTGCCAGCCTTTTCTCTAGCGAGCAAGAGACCCAGTACTTC. Full variable domain (remainder filled in from reference TRBV2 and TRBJ2-5): EPEVTQTPSHQVTQMGQEVILRCVPISNHLYFYWYRQILGQKVEFLVSFYNNEISEKSEIFDDQFSVERPDGSNFTLKIRSTKLEDSAMYFCASLFSSEQETQYFGPGTRLLVL.

This chain uses TRBV7-9 with TRBJ1-3; D perhaps matches TRBD1 (6 bases). The V end lost 4 bases, the J end lost 9 bases, and 10 bases lay between the germline ends. The CDR3 covers 12 residues. CDR1 SEHNR and CDR2 FQNEAQ come from the germline V gene (reference sequence). Written as DNA, the CDR3 is TGTGCCAGCAGCTCACAGGGCGCCACCATATATTTT. It encodes CASSSQGATIYF.

V gene TRBV9 combines with J gene TRBJ2-7, with D possibly TRBD2 on 6 matching bases. Germline assignment: CDR1 SGDLS and CDR2 YYNGEE. The CDR3 runs to 16 residues. The V end was cut by 0 bases, the J end by 2 bases, with 15 bases between. CDR3 sequence: CASSVGSGTVTYEQYF. The CDR3 DNA reads as TGTGCCAGCAGCGTAGGTTCCGGGACTGTTACCTACGAGCAGTACTTC.

Only a few counts were recorded for this clone. The chain uses TRBV9 and TRBJ1-6, with TRBD1 identical over 7 bases. V trimming: 3 bases; J trimming: 8 bases; junction bases outside the gene matches: 5. The CDR3 is made up of 14 amino acids. Germline V gene sequence: CDR1 SGDLS, CDR2 YYNGEE. The CDR3 spells CASSAKTGHSPLHF. CDR3 in DNA: TGTGCCAGCAGCGCGAAGACAGGGCATTCACCCCTCCACTTT.

The gene calls are TRBV5-1 and TRBJ2-5; the match to TRBD1 covers 8 bases. Per germline, CDR1 SGHRS and CDR2 YFSETQ. With 2 bases clipped from V and 1 base from J, the junction kept 1 base outside the gene matches. The CDR3 length is 14 residues. The chain's CDR3 is CASSLTGGQETQYF. DNA for the CDR3: TGCGCCAGCAGCTTAACAGGGGGCCAAGAGACCCAGTACTTC.

The V and J genes are TRBV28 and TRBJ2-7; unclear D gene. The V gene lost 3 bases and the J gene lost 0 bases, with 9 bases spanning the gap. Per the germline V gene, CDR1 is MDHEN and CDR2 is SYDVKM. This CDR3 has 14 residues. In nucleotides, the CDR3 is TGTGCCAGCAGTTTGCGGCGACCCTCCTACGAGCAGTACTTC. It yields the protein CASSLRRPSYEQYF.

The V and J genes are TRBV2 and TRBJ2-5; D not resolved. V shed 1 base and J shed 5 bases, with 2 bases lying between them. Germline V gives CDR1 SNHLY, CDR2 FYNNEI. The CDR3 has 11 amino acids. The CDR3 sequence is CASSEGETQYF. CDR3 DNA sequence: TGTGCCAGCAGTGAAGGCGAGACCCAGTACTTC.

Only a few counts were recorded for this clone. This chain joins TRBV19 and TRBJ2-3, with TRBD1 matching over 9 bases. The CDR3 covers 16 residues. The J segment lost 6 bases and the V segment lost 4 bases, leaving 11 bases of the junction unmatched. Per germline, CDR1 LNHDA and CDR2 SQIVND (reference sequence). Here the CDR3 DNA reads TGTGCCAGTAGTACCTTAGGGACAGGGCCTGGGGATACGCAGTATTTT. As protein: CASSTLGTGPGDTQYF.

V and J are TRBV14 and TRBJ2-1; D ambiguous. The CDR3 has 15 residues. The germline V and J ends were trimmed by 4 bases and 7 bases, with 17 bases remaining between them. CDR1 and CDR2 from the germline V gene are SGHDN and FVKESK. The CDR3 DNA reads as TGTGCCAGCAGCCTAGGGTACTCTGCTCGTAATGAGCAGTTCTTC. Amino acids: CASSLGYSARNEQFF.

This clone has a single count. The chain employs TRBV5-6 and TRBJ2-7; possible D gene TRBD1, 5 bases. CDR1 is SGHDT and CDR2 is YYEEEE in the germline V gene. This CDR3 is built from 13 residues. V shed 2 bases and J shed 6 bases, with 12 bases lying between them. CDR3 sequence (DNA): TGTGCCAGCAGCTTTCGGGTTGGGGCCGAGCAGTACTTC. This encodes CASSFRVGAEQYF.

This chain links TRBV4-3 with TRBJ2-2; D is possibly TRBD1 (6 bases). Germline CDR1 LGHNA, CDR2 YSLEER. Trimming stripped 0 bases from V and 0 bases from J, with 8 bases between. The CDR3 totals 16 residues. The CDR3 bases are TGCGCCAGCAGCCAAGATCGGACAGCGAACACCGGGGAGCTGTTTTTT. Residues: CASSQDRTANTGELFF.

The sample holds a few counts of this clone. V usage is TRBV20-1 and J usage is TRBJ2-3; 7 positions agree with TRBD2. The germline V gene has CDR1 DFQATT and CDR2 SNEGSKA (reference sequence). The CDR3 runs to 15 residues. Germline trimming cut 3 bases from V and 2 bases from J; bases unmatched to any gene: 8. Written as DNA, the CDR3 is TGCAGTGCTAGTTATACTAGCGCCCCCACAGATACGCAGTATTTT. Amino acid sequence: CSASYTSAPTDTQYF.

The J gene is TRBJ2-2, the V gene TRBV6-5, with D unresolved. CDR1 is MNHEY and CDR2 is SVGAGI in the germline V gene. Trimming removed 4 bases from V and 6 bases from J, with 6 bases in between. CDR3 size: 12 residues. Written as DNA, the CDR3 is TGTGCCAGCAGTTTAGGTCCCGGGGAGCTGTTTTTT. Its translation: CASSLGPGELFF.

The chain links TRBV9 to TRBJ2-1; no clear D. The V end was cut by 3 bases, the J end by 4 bases, with 8 bases between. The CDR3 has 13 residues. Germline lookup yields CDR1 SGDLS and CDR2 YYNGEE. Written as DNA, the CDR3 is TGTGCCAGCAGCGCCAGTGGTTACAATGAGCAGTTCTTC. It is translated as CASSASGYNEQFF.

The chain carries TRBV30 and TRBJ1-2; TRBD1 matches at 7 bases. The trim removed 0 bases at V and 8 bases at J, leaving 6 bases unmatched. The germline V gene encodes CDR1 GTSNPN and CDR2 SVGIG (reference sequence). The CDR3 runs 13 residues. This CDR3 reads CAWSVGTAWGYTF. The CDR3 DNA follows: TGTGCCTGGAGTGTTGGGACAGCCTGGGGCTACACCTTC. Full variable domain (remainder filled in from reference TRBV30 and TRBJ1-2): SQTIHQWPATLVQPVGSPLSLECTVEGTSNPNLYWYRQAAGRGLQLLFYSVGIGQISSEVPQNLSASRPQDRQFILSSKKLLLSDSGFYLCAWSVGTAWGYTFGSGTRLTVV.